This TCR beta chain was identified in a study of blood T cell repertoires in COVID-19. In the original analysis: Using reference gene primer amplification, nucleated cell counts were estimated. Produced via immunoSEQ multiplex PCR; TCRdb's table is partial and in-frame only. V, J and clone size reflect that table, while D and trimming were determined from the DNA. The sample has 50,000 to 75,000 clones, 70% to 85% seen once. The CDR3 totals 18 residues. Unmatched junction bases numbered 10, after V lost 3 bases and J lost 2 bases. Germline CDR1 and CDR2: DFQATT and SNEGSKA (reference sequence). This clone was seen only a few times.

Sequenced: peripheral blood. The V gene is TRBV20-1, the J gene TRBJ2-6; 10 nucleotides match TRBD2. This clonotype originated in a man aged 55 to 70 with acute or convalescent COVID-19. CDR3 protein: CSASRLLAGVPGANVLTF. CDR3 bases: TGCAGTGCTAGTAGGTTGCTAGCGGGAGTCCCTGGGGCCAACGTCCTGACTTTC.